This T cell receptor beta chain was obtained from a study of T-cell memory formation after mild COVID-19. V was shortened by 0 bases and J by 5 bases, with 8 bases between the two germline ends. The CDR3 extends over 14 amino acids. CDR1 is ENHRY, CDR2 SYGVKD, per germline. From the 5' RACE reads, TCRdb called clonotypes with MiXCR, one entry per CDR3 protein. The table lists 350,000 to 450,000 distinct CDR3 sequences, around 19% of them singletons. J is TRBJ2-1 and V is TRBV10-3; D is ambiguous. The sample comprised PBMCs or a T cell subset sorted from them (not recorded which). The clonotype was recovered from an adult woman who had mild COVID-19 (a few samples of this study predate the infection). Cell type and time point are not known. The chain's CDR3 is CAISESAVNNEQFF. The DNA for the CDR3 is TGTGCCATCAGTGAGTCGGCAGTTAACAATGAGCAGTTCTTC.